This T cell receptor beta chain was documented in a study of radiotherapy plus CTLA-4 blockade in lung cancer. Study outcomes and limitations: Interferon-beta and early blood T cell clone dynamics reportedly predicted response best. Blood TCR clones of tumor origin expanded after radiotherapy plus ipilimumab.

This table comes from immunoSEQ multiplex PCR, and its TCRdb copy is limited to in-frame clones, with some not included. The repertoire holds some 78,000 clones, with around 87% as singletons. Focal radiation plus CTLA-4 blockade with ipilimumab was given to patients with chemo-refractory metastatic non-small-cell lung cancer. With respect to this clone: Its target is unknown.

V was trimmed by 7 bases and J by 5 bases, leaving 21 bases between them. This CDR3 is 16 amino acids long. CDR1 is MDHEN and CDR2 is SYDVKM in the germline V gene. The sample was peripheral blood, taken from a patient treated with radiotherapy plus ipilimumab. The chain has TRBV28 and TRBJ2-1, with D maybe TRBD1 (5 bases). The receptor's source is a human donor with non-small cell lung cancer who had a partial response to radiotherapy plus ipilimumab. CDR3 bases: TGTGCCAGCACTTTCCTCCCCACTGGGGCTAACAATGAGCAGTTCTTC. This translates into CASTFLPTGANNEQFF.